The 17 T cell receptor beta chains presented below share a single source sample, sequenced in a study of blood T cell repertoires in COVID-19. The protocol was immunoSEQ multiplex PCR, while the TCRdb copy is restricted to in-frame clones and leaves out a portion. The profile shows approximately 350,000 clones, 75% to 90% of them singletons. The sample was PBMCs or T cells enriched from blood (not recorded which). These receptors were taken from a woman aged 50 to 65 who had recovered from COVID-19.

This clone appeared a single time. The chain employs TRBV2 and TRBJ2-7, with TRBD2 as a possible D gene (5 bases). Deletions cut 7 bases from V and 2 bases from J, with 15 bases between. This CDR3 is built from 14 residues. Germline loops: CDR1 SNHLY, CDR2 FYNNEI. The CDR3 protein is CASKVNGVAYEQYF. Written as DNA, the CDR3 is TGTGCCAGCAAAGTCAACGGGGTAGCCTACGAGCAGTACTTC.

This clone was observed a handful of times. The chain links TRBV19 to TRBJ1-2; 9 nucleotides agree with TRBD1. Per germline, CDR1 LNHDA and CDR2 SQIVND (reference sequence). The CDR3 is 15 residues long. Trimming at V came to 5 bases and at J to 8 bases, leaving 12 bases not matched to a gene. CDR3 sequence reads: CASSGGQGPGVGYTF. CDR3 nucleotide sequence: TGTGCCAGTAGTGGTGGACAGGGGCCAGGTGTCGGCTACACCTTC.

The rearrangement joins TRBV27 to TRBJ2-7, with 9 bases lining up with TRBD1. Germline lookup yields CDR1 MNHEY and CDR2 SMNVEV (reference sequence). The CDR3 contains 15 residues. With 8 bases clipped from V and 7 bases from J, the junction kept 15 bases outside the gene matches. The CDR3 reads CASRGTGSLGREQYF. The CDR3 DNA sequence: TGTGCCAGCCGAGGGACAGGGAGTTTAGGGAGGGAGCAGTACTTC.

The rearrangement uses TRBV6-5 and TRBJ2-2, with D possibly TRBD1 on 6 matching bases. V shed 5 bases and J shed 0 bases, with 10 bases lying between them. The germline V gene has CDR1 MNHEY and CDR2 SVGAGI. There are 15 residues in the CDR3. The CDR3 coding sequence is TGTGCCAGCAGTAGGACAGCCACGAACACCGGGGAGCTGTTTTTT. This encodes CASSRTATNTGELFF.

The chain recombines TRBV12-3 or TRBV12-4 with TRBJ2-1; 8 bases align to TRBD2. V shed 7 bases, J shed 10 bases, and the junction held 3 bases outside the gene matches. The CDR3 is 11 residues long. This CDR3 reads CASTTGGEQFF. CDR3 in DNA: TGTGCCAGCACCACGGGAGGGGAGCAGTTCTTC.

This sequence joins TRBV3-1 (or the pseudogene TRBV3-2) and TRBJ1-4; D is possibly TRBD1 (6 bases). In germline, CDR1 is LGHDT, CDR2 YNNKEL (reference sequence). The CDR3 has 14 residues. V lost 6 bases to trimming and J lost 7 bases, with 15 bases between them. This chain's CDR3 is CASSIRGPGEKLFF. In DNA, the CDR3 is TGTGCCAGCAGTATCAGGGGTCCGGGTGAAAAACTGTTTTTT.

In its sample, this clone was seen a few times. The chain has TRBV6-5 and TRBJ1-5; D is ambiguous. This CDR3 spans 13 amino acids. Germline lookup yields CDR1 MNHEY and CDR2 SVGAGI. Trimming took 6 bases from V and 4 from J, leaving 10 bases between them. CDR3 nucleotides: TGTGCCAGCAGGATAGCCACGAATCAGCCCCAGCATTTT. Its protein product is CASRIATNQPQHF.

V and J are TRBV18 and TRBJ1-5, with D perhaps matching TRBD1 (5 bases). CDR3 length equals 14 residues. The V end was cut by 5 bases, the J end by 1 base, with 9 bases between. Germline V gene sequence: CDR1 KGHSH, CDR2 LQKENI. CDR3 nucleotide sequence: TGTGCCAGCTCAACGACAGAAAGCAATCAGCCCCAGCATTTT. Amino acids: CASSTTESNQPQHF.

V and J are TRBV7-2 and TRBJ2-5; maybe TRBD2 (6 bases). There are 13 residues in the CDR3. CDR1 and CDR2 from the germline V gene are SGHTA and FQGNSA. V lost 3 bases, J lost 5 bases, and 10 bases lay in between. The DNA of the CDR3 is TGTGCCAGCAGCTTCGGGGGACTCGAGACCCAGTACTTC. Translation gives CASSFGGLETQYF.

The CDR3 nucleotides read TGTGCCAGCAGTTCCAGGACAGGGGGCTCCTCTAACTATGGCTACACCTTC. Protein product: CASSSRTGGSSNYGYTF. The V gene is TRBV27, the J gene TRBJ1-2, with TRBD1 identical over 11 bases. The CDR3 loop spans 17 amino acids. Germline V gene sequence: CDR1 MNHEY, CDR2 SMNVEV (reference sequence). J gave up 0 bases and V 4 bases, and 7 bases lay outside the gene matches.

This clone was detected only once. The chain employs TRBV7-8 and TRBJ2-1; 8 bases agree with TRBD2. This CDR3 region has 18 residues. The germline V gene encodes CDR1 SGHVS and CDR2 FQNEAQ. Trimming cost V 1 base and J 0 bases; bases outside gene matches: 8. As DNA, the CDR3 is TGTGCCAGCAGCTTAGTCGCGGGGGGCCCGAGCTCCTACAATGAGCAGTTCTTC. It is translated as CASSLVAGGPSSYNEQFF.

The V gene is TRBV7-2, the J gene TRBJ2-1; TRBD2 matches at 9 bases. Germline V lookup: CDR1 SGHTA, CDR2 FQGNSA. Unmatched junction bases numbered 17, after V lost 0 bases and J lost 5 bases. The CDR3 runs 20 residues. This chain's CDR3 is CASSLAPFAVAGGKHNEQFF. The CDR3 DNA follows: TGTGCCAGCAGCTTAGCCCCATTTGCGGTTGCGGGAGGGAAACACAATGAGCAGTTCTTC.

The V gene is TRBV5-1, the J gene TRBJ1-1, with 7 bases identical to TRBD1. Germline V gene data show CDR1 as SGHRS and CDR2 as YFSETQ. With V trimmed by 4 bases and J by 5 bases, 2 bases remained unmatched. The CDR3 extends over 12 amino acids. The CDR3 sequence is CASSIQGTEAFF. DNA for the CDR3: TGCGCCAGCAGCATACAGGGGACTGAAGCTTTCTTT.

J is TRBJ2-7 and V is TRBV30, with TRBD1 matching 8 bases. The V segment lost 3 bases and the J segment 6 bases; nucleotides outside the gene matches: 7. The CDR3 is made up of 13 amino acids. Germline lookup yields CDR1 GTSNPN and CDR2 SVGIG (reference sequence). In DNA, the CDR3 is TGTGCCTGGAGGACAGGGGTTCTTTCCGAGCAGTACTTC. Translating it yields CAWRTGVLSEQYF.

The chain couples TRBV30 to TRBJ2-7, with a tentative D call TRBD1 (6 bases). Trimming cost V 2 bases and J 0 bases, with 14 bases left between them. The germline V gene has CDR1 GTSNPN and CDR2 SVGIG (reference sequence). The CDR3 totals 15 residues. The CDR3 region is CAWSRGQPSSYEQYF. DNA for the CDR3: TGTGCCTGGAGTAGAGGACAGCCTAGCTCCTACGAGCAGTACTTC. The complete variable domain, with remaining parts taken from reference TRBV30 and TRBJ2-7, reads SQTIHQWPATLVQPVGSPLSLECTVEGTSNPNLYWYRQAAGRGLQLLFYSVGIGQISSEVPQNLSASRPQDRQFILSSKKLLLSDSGFYLCAWSRGQPSSYEQYFGPGTRLTVT.

This clone was observed once. The chain has TRBV7-2 and TRBJ2-5; the D gene is possibly TRBD1 (5 bases). Germline loops: CDR1 SGHTA, CDR2 FQGNSA. The V and J ends lost 1 base and 0 bases respectively, with 9 bases between them. The CDR3 has 15 residues. Here the CDR3 reads CASSLDPGHQETQYF. The CDR3 DNA sequence: TGTGCCAGCAGCTTAGATCCAGGGCACCAAGAGACCCAGTACTTC.

The chain uses TRBV19 and TRBJ2-7, with D perhaps TRBD1 (5 bases). Germline V gene sequence: CDR1 LNHDA, CDR2 SQIVND (reference sequence). There are 13 residues in the CDR3. V lost 5 bases, J lost 3 bases, and 11 bases lay in between. The CDR3 region is CASSFADSYEQYF. In nucleotides, the CDR3 is TGTGCCAGTAGTTTCGCAGACAGCTACGAGCAGTACTTC.